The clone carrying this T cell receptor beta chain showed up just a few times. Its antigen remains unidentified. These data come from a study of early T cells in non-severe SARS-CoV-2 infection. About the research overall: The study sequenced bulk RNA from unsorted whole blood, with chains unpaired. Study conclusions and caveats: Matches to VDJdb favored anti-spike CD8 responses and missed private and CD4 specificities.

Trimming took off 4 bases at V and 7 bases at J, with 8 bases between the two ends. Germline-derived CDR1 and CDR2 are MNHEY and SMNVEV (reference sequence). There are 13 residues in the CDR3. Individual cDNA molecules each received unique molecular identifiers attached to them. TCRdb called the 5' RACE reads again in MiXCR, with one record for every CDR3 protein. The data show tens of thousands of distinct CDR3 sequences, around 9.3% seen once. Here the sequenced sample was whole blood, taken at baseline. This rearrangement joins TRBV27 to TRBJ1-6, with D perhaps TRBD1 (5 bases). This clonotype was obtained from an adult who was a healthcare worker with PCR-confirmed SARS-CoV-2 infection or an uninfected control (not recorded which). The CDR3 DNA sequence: TGTGCCAGCAGTTGGTGGGGGAATTCACCCCTCCACTTT. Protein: CASSWWGNSPLHF.